The 9 T cell receptor beta chains below all came from one sample that was sequenced in a study of T cells after yellow fever vaccination. Each CDR3 protein gets one entry after TCRdb re-called the 5' RACE reads with MiXCR. The sample lists about 550,000 distinct CDR3 sequences, approximately 21% seen once, with 14% in the top ten. The material sequenced was PBMCs, taken 15 days after the yellow fever booster vaccination. The receptor source for this set is a man aged 25 to 40 who received the YFV17D yellow fever vaccine.

The chain combines TRBV12-3 or TRBV12-4 with TRBJ2-6; 12 nucleotides align to TRBD2. The CDR3 is 19 residues long. The J segment lost 2 bases and the V segment lost 4 bases, leaving 9 bases of the junction unmatched. The CDR3 DNA reads as TGTGCCAGCAGTTCCCTCCGGACTAGCGGGGAAGCTGGGGCCAACGTCCTGACTTTC. It codes for CASSSLRTSGEAGANVLTF.

Ten or more counts support this clonotype. The chain has TRBV7-2 and TRBJ2-3, with D unresolved. The CDR3 extends over 12 amino acids. Germline CDR1 and CDR2: SGHTA and FQGNSA. V was clipped by 2 bases and J by 5 bases, with 5 bases between them. CDR3: CASSLNVDTQYF. The CDR3, as DNA: TGTGCCAGCAGCTTAAACGTAGATACGCAGTATTTT.

This clonotype was seen a handful of times. This chain connects TRBV20-1 to TRBJ2-2, with D possibly matching TRBD1 (6 bases). Trimming removed 6 bases at V and 3 bases at J, with 17 bases between. Germline assignment: CDR1 DFQATT and CDR2 SNEGSKA (reference sequence). The CDR3 has 15 amino acids. The CDR3 DNA sequence: TGCAGTGCATATCGACAGGACCCCCACACCGGGGAGCTGTTTTTT. It is translated as CSAYRQDPHTGELFF.

This chain links TRBV27 with TRBJ1-5; D gene uncertain. The germline CDR1 and CDR2 sequences are MNHEY and SMNVEV (reference sequence). This CDR3 is built from 14 residues. V was shortened by 2 bases and J by 1 base, with 6 bases between the two germline ends. The CDR3 reads CASSLGRSNQPQHF. DNA of the CDR3: TGTGCCAGCAGTTTAGGAAGGAGCAATCAGCCCCAGCATTTT.

This clonotype has a handful of counts. The chain links TRBV29-1 to TRBJ2-1; no clear D. The CDR3 totals 14 residues. Trimming shortened V by 3 bases and J by 8 bases, and 17 bases separated the two germline ends. CDR1 SQVTM and CDR2 ANQGSEA come from the germline V gene. In DNA, the CDR3 is TGCAGCGTTGATCTTGCCGGAACCATCCATGAGCAGTTCTTC. It is translated as CSVDLAGTIHEQFF.

This clonotype was seen a single time. V usage is TRBV12-3 or TRBV12-4 and J usage is TRBJ2-4; TRBD1 might be the D (6 bases). The V end lost 6 bases, the J end lost 0 bases, and 9 bases lay between the germline ends. This CDR3 contains 14 residues. CDR3 sequence (DNA): TGTGCCAGCAGCGGCAGGGGAGCCAAAAACATTCAGTACTTC. It translates to CASSGRGAKNIQYF.

The chain is built from TRBV5-1 and TRBJ2-3; no clear D gene. The V and J ends lost 2 bases and 4 bases respectively, with 17 bases between them. The CDR3 loop spans 16 amino acids. Germline V lookup: CDR1 SGHRS, CDR2 YFSETQ. The CDR3 sequence is CASSFPPSGSPDTQYF. Written as DNA, the CDR3 is TGCGCCAGCAGCTTCCCCCCTAGTGGGTCTCCAGATACGCAGTATTTT.

This clonotype was seen a few times. The genes are TRBV20-1 and TRBJ1-5; TRBD1 aligns across 8 bases. The CDR3 runs to 18 residues. The V gene end was trimmed by 0 bases and the J gene end by 0 bases; junction bases not matched to a gene: 10. The germline V gene has CDR1 DFQATT and CDR2 SNEGSKA (reference sequence). The CDR3 DNA follows: TGCAGTGCTAGAGACGACAGGGGCCATCGCCCTAGCAATCAGCCCCAGCATTTT. Its protein product is CSARDDRGHRPSNQPQHF.

The chain links TRBV5-6 to TRBJ1-5; D ambiguous. Trimming shortened V by 0 bases and J by 7 bases, and 8 bases separated the two germline ends. The CDR3 is made up of 13 amino acids. Germline CDR1 and CDR2: SGHDT and YYEEEE. CDR3 in DNA: TGTGCCAGCAGCTTGGGGAGGGAACAGCCCCAGCATTTT. Translation gives CASSLGREQPQHF.